These 12 T cell receptor beta chains came from one sample sequenced in a study of identical twins. Using its own MiXCR run on the 5' RACE reads, TCRdb lists one record per CDR3 protein. The sample includes more than 1.5 million distinct CDR3 sequences, roughly a third of them seen just once. Sequenced: cord blood. The receptor set was obtained from a newborn girl in good health.

This chain links TRBV3-1 with TRBJ2-7; 8 nucleotides line up with TRBD1. There are 15 residues in the CDR3. V lost 0 bases, J lost 5 bases, and 6 bases stayed unmatched. Germline CDR1 LGHDT, CDR2 YNNKEL (reference sequence). The CDR3 here is CASSQDSTGAHEQYF. CDR3 in DNA: TGTGCCAGCAGCCAAGATTCGACAGGGGCCCACGAGCAGTACTTC.

This chain joins TRBV12-3 or TRBV12-4 and TRBJ2-3; possibly TRBD1 or TRBD2 for D (5 bases each). CDR3 length: 13 amino acids. V lost 7 bases and J lost 8, with 16 bases in between. This CDR3 is CASTLGAGATQYF. Written as DNA, the CDR3 is TGTGCCAGCACCTTAGGCGCCGGGGCTACGCAGTATTTT.

This clonotype was observed once. The rearrangement links TRBV20-1 to TRBJ1-5, with 9 bases lining up with TRBD1. The ends lost 6 bases at V and 7 bases at J; junction bases unmatched: 7. The germline gives CDR1 DFQATT, CDR2 SNEGSKA (reference sequence). The CDR3 spans 13 residues. CDR3 in amino acids: CSAAGQGDQPQHF. In DNA form, the CDR3 reads TGCAGTGCCGCGGGACAGGGAGACCAGCCCCAGCATTTT.

This clonotype was picked up a small number of times. The J gene is TRBJ1-1, the V gene TRBV4-1; D is uncertain. The CDR3 spans 15 residues. V dropped 6 bases and J dropped 1 base, with 15 bases sitting between them. The germline V gene encodes CDR1 MGHRA and CDR2 YSYEKL. CDR3 sequence reads: CASRPIGPKNTEAFF. The CDR3, as DNA: TGCGCCAGCAGACCGATCGGTCCCAAGAACACTGAAGCTTTCTTT.

The CDR3 DNA sequence: TGTGCCAGCAGCTTAGCAACAGGGGGTGATGGCTACACCTTC. Translated, it gives CASSLATGGDGYTF. The V call is TRBV7-9, the J call TRBJ1-2; 8 bases align to TRBD1. The germline V gene encodes CDR1 SEHNR and CDR2 FQNEAQ (reference sequence). The J segment lost 6 bases and the V segment lost 0 bases, leaving 3 bases of the junction unmatched. CDR3 length: 14 residues.

The chain links TRBV2 to TRBJ1-2; the match to TRBD1 covers 11 bases. The CDR3 has 15 residues. V lost 1 base, J lost 5 bases, and 3 bases stayed unmatched. Germline V gene data show CDR1 as SNHLY and CDR2 as FYNNEI. The CDR3: CASSEGTGGVYGYTF. The CDR3 DNA sequence: TGTGCCAGCAGTGAAGGGACAGGGGGCGTATATGGCTACACCTTC. Together with reference TRBV2 and TRBJ1-2, the CDR3 gives the full variable domain: EPEVTQTPSHQVTQMGQEVILRCVPISNHLYFYWYRQILGQKVEFLVSFYNNEISEKSEIFDDQFSVERPDGSNFTLKIRSTKLEDSAMYFCASSEGTGGVYGYTFGSGTRLTVV.

This clonotype occurred a few times. This sequence joins TRBV6-1 and TRBJ1-2, with D hard to call. Germline assignment: CDR1 MNHNS and CDR2 SASEGT. Trimming removed 0 bases at V and 4 bases at J, with 6 bases between. The CDR3 contains 13 residues. The CDR3 coding sequence is TGTGCCAGCAGTGAAGCCGGACTCTATGGCTACACCTTC. Its protein is CASSEAGLYGYTF.

This clonotype appeared a few times. V usage is TRBV4-1 and J usage is TRBJ2-1; 8 nucleotides line up with TRBD2. The CDR3 consists of 13 residues. V dropped 8 bases and J dropped 3; count of bases not matched to a gene: 3. CDR1 and CDR2 (germline): MGHRA, YSYEKL. The CDR3 reads CASGAGGYNEQFF. CDR3 DNA sequence: TGCGCCAGCGGGGCGGGGGGCTACAATGAGCAGTTCTTC.

V is TRBV25-1 and J is TRBJ2-1, with TRBD2 identical over 8 bases. There are 15 residues in the CDR3. Trimming removed 3 bases from V and 3 bases from J; junction bases left unmatched: 4. CDR1 and CDR2 (germline): MGHDK, SYGVNS. The CDR3 DNA reads TGTGCCAGCAGTGATGCGCGGGGGGTCTACAATGAGCAGTTCTTC. As protein: CASSDARGVYNEQFF.

The rearrangement uses TRBV28 and TRBJ2-3; D perhaps matches TRBD2 (6 bases). V was cut by 6 bases and J by 2 bases, with 15 bases left in between. The germline V gene encodes CDR1 MDHEN and CDR2 SYDVKM. CDR3 size: 15 residues. The CDR3 DNA sequence: TGTGCCAGCAGCACCTTAGGAGGGCCCACAGATACGCAGTATTTT. This codes for CASSTLGGPTDTQYF.

V is TRBV12-3 or TRBV12-4 and J is TRBJ1-2; possible D gene TRBD1, 6 bases. The CDR3 runs 22 residues. V was shortened by 2 bases and J by 3 bases, with 34 bases between the two germline ends. The CDR3 here is CASSLSRGIRRRTDPGDYGYTF. CDR3 DNA: TGTGCCAGCAGTTTAAGTAGGGGGATCCGCCGGCGGACAGACCCTGGAGACTATGGCTACACCTTC.

The V gene is TRBV5-1, the J gene TRBJ2-1, with 9 positions matching TRBD1. The CDR3 contains 15 residues. CDR1 and CDR2 from the germline V gene are SGHRS and YFSETQ. Trimming at V came to 4 bases and at J to 7 bases, leaving 9 bases not matched to a gene. The CDR3 loop reads CASSPGTGKGNEQFF. The CDR3 DNA sequence: TGCGCCAGCAGCCCTGGGACAGGGAAGGGTAATGAGCAGTTCTTC.